A selection of T cell receptor beta chains follows, all from one sample in a study of cytomegalovirus exposure and HLA in healthy donors. Sequencing used immunoSEQ multiplex PCR; TCRdb keeps in-frame clones, though not all of them. The sample carries 90,000 to 150,000 clones, approximately 80% recorded once. Sequencing input: PBMCs. The receptor source for this set is a human donor in good health. Both conserved end residues are part of each CDR3.

CDR3 protein	V gene	J gene
CASSKNTGTGELFF	TRBV7-8	TRBJ2-2
CASSTGKDTEAFF	TRBV18	TRBJ1-1
CASRVTGGGNEQYF	TRBV2	TRBJ2-7
CASSPPSSTNTGELFF	TRBV18	TRBJ2-2
CASSLGSQEVIPYNEQFF	TRBV7-8	TRBJ2-1
CASSLTPNEWDTQYF	TRBV5-1	TRBJ2-3
CALVVRGRLDGYTF	TRBV25-1	TRBJ1-2
CSVESGLGANVLTF	TRBV29-1	TRBJ2-6
CASSGLESPENTIYF	TRBV2	TRBJ1-3
CASSSPGLAGETQYF	TRBV11-2	TRBJ2-5
CASSLRQGVEKLFF	TRBV5-6	TRBJ1-4
CASSFNPWEVAGELFF	TRBV9	TRBJ2-2
CASSYLGGTGELFF	TRBV6-6	TRBJ2-2
CATSRSANYGYTF	TRBV15	TRBJ1-2
CASSERGYEQYF	TRBV6-1	TRBJ2-7
CASSEGSSTNEKLFF	TRBV2	TRBJ1-4
CAISATGGPNTEAFF	TRBV10-3	TRBJ1-1
CASSPPPSGSGNEQFF	TRBV5-1	TRBJ2-1
CASSRAGTNEKLFF	TRBV11-1	TRBJ1-4
CASSPDSALPPEQYF	TRBV5-6	TRBJ2-7
CATSPSTTSSYEQYF	TRBV10-3	TRBJ2-7
CASSPMAGTGASGELFF	TRBV18	TRBJ2-2
CASSLSGGISYGYTF	TRBV5-4	TRBJ1-2
CASSRDTGYYGYTF	TRBV13	TRBJ1-2
CASSFGAPPSSYNEQFF	TRBV5-6	TRBJ2-1
CASSESGKSSYEQYF	TRBV25-1	TRBJ2-7
CASRSGIGYGYTF	TRBV6-1	TRBJ1-2
CASIEQGSLMKPQHF	TRBV28	TRBJ1-5
CSASGLREQFF	TRBV20-1	TRBJ2-1
CASSLDPTGANVLTF	TRBV5-1	TRBJ2-6
CASSLQGAVGGYTF	TRBV7-3	TRBJ1-2
CASSITEVNTEAFF	TRBV28	TRBJ1-1
CASSLVLLNYGYTF	TRBV5-6	TRBJ1-2
CASSLGGTISYEQYF	TRBV13	NA
CASLGQAVSYEQYF	TRBV2	TRBJ2-7
CASGNPPYEQYF	TRBV10-3	TRBJ2-7
CASSLSGQRHQPQHF	TRBV28	TRBJ1-5
CAWSVGTSGRAPTDTQYF	TRBV30	TRBJ2-3
CASGGVPGGEYNEQFF	TRBV27	TRBJ2-1
CASSGSTGVNYGYTF	TRBV9	TRBJ1-2
CATTTGQNIQYF	TRBV28	TRBJ2-4
CASSIEGQYSNQPQHF	TRBV19	TRBJ1-5
CASSSGQGRDNEQFF	TRBV7-9	TRBJ2-1
CASSEPSRADTQYF	TRBV7-9	TRBJ2-3
CASSLFGTGRDGYTF	TRBV7-2	TRBJ1-2
CASSWTELQETQYF	TRBV6-6	TRBJ2-5
CASAAGGDYQPQHF	TRBV28	TRBJ1-5
CASSQDSGLAGVGGTDTQYF	TRBV4-1	TRBJ2-3
CAIRPGNLNEQFF	TRBV6-4	TRBJ2-1
CASSPRETSGYEQYF	TRBV11-2	NA
CASTRDRVSF	TRBV4-1	TRBJ2-7
CASSGTRLNTEAFF	TRBV2	TRBJ1-1
CASSIKSSYNSPLHF	TRBV11-2	TRBJ1-6
CASSPGLADYNEQFF	TRBV6-1	TRBJ2-1
CASSLSRGGQALRYEQYF	TRBV28	TRBJ2-7